The 2 T cell receptor beta chains below come from one sample, sequenced in a study of metastatic and nonmetastatic thyroid tumors. MiXCR re-clonotyped the PCR reads for TCRdb. The profile shows tens of thousands of clones, about 25% of them singletons. Thyroid surgery was performed in patients who had received no treatment beforehand. The specimen sequenced was blood. These receptors all stem from a female donor with papillary thyroid cancer or a benign thyroid nodule (not recorded which). Some clones in this sample may be carry-over from other donors' samples.

This clone was seen repeatedly, ten times or more. The V gene is TRBV29-1, the J gene TRBJ2-1; D may be TRBD2 (5 bases). The CDR3 extends over 12 amino acids. V was trimmed by 3 bases and J by 6 bases, leaving 9 bases between them. The germline CDR1 and CDR2 sequences are SQVTM and ANQGSEA. CDR3 sequence: CSVDGEFNEQFF. DNA of the CDR3: TGCAGCGTTGACGGGGAATTCAATGAGCAGTTCTTC.

The table lists this clone with many counts. The V and J genes are TRBV9 and TRBJ1-2; D gene uncertain. V was shortened by 6 bases and J by 3 bases, with 15 bases between the two germline ends. The CDR3 runs 14 residues. CDR1 SGDLS and CDR2 YYNGEE come from the germline V gene. CDR3 coding DNA: TGTGCCAGCAACCCTGGACCGCCGGACTATGGCTACACCTTC. Its protein is CASNPGPPDYGYTF.